One T cell receptor beta chain is described in this entry. This specimen comes from a study of PD-1 blockade in classical Hodgkin lymphoma. This CDR3 spans 15 amino acids. Looked up from germline, CDR1 is WNHNN and CDR2 is SYGVQD (reference sequence). Germline trimming cut 9 bases from V and 0 bases from J; bases unmatched to any gene: 2. Here immunoSEQ multiplex PCR was the method, and the copy in TCRdb shows in-frame clones only, minus some. This table has under 130,000 clones, about 92% appearing once. Time point noted: cycle 4 day 1 (C4D1), after 6 weeks of nivolumab. Every patient was affected by relapse after autologous stem cell transplantation, while exposure to brentuximab vedotin was not uniform.

The source of this sequence is a human donor with classical Hodgkin lymphoma. This chain uses TRBV10-1 with TRBJ2-2, with TRBD2 matching 12 bases. Specimen: peripheral blood mononuclear cells (PBMCs), collected before the fourth cycle of nivolumab. The CDR3 DNA follows: TGCGCCAGGGGGACTAGCGGGCCGAACACCGGGGAGCTGTTTTTT. This translates into CARGTSGPNTGELFF.